This T cell receptor (beta chain) appears in the sequencing data of a study of OX40 agonist ivuxolimab in advanced cancers. TCRdb's table, derived via immunoSEQ multiplex PCR, lists solely in-frame clones and lacks some. This sample has approximately 58,000 clones, with under 90% found just once. The investigators sampled blood at baseline, at cycle 4 day 1, and at cycle 7 day 1. Notes on this clone: Its target is unknown.

Study-level findings and limits: Both CD4+ and CD8+ T cell populations in blood had undergone clonal expansion by week 6 at 0.1 to 3.0 mg/kg. CD8+ T cells were the subset that, on average, had more expanded clones than CD4+.

V was clipped by 4 bases and J by 3 bases; unmatched bases: 3. Germline V lookup: CDR1 SGDLS, CDR2 YYNGEE. This CDR3 is built from 14 residues. The sequencing used CD4+ or CD8+ T cells sorted from blood, collected in a trial of the OX40 agonist ivuxolimab. This TCR was recovered from an adult with an advanced solid tumor such as melanoma, head and neck, liver or kidney cancer. The V gene is TRBV9, the J gene TRBJ2-1, with 8 bases aligning to TRBD2. The CDR3 sequence is CASSYREGYNEQFF. In DNA form, the CDR3 reads TGTGCCAGCAGCTACCGGGAGGGCTACAATGAGCAGTTCTTC.